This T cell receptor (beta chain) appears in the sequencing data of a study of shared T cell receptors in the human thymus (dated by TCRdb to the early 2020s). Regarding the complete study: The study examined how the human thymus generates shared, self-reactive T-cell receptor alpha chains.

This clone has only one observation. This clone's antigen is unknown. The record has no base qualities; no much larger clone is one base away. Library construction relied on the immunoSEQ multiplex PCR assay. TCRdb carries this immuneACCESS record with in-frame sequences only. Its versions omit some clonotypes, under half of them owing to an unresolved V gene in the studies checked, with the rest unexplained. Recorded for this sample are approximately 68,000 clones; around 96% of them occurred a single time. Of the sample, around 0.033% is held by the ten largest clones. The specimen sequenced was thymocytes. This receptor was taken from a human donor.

The DNA sequence is TGTGCCATCAGTGCCCCTAGCGGGGGGGCCTACGAGCAGTACTTC. The encoded protein is CAISAPSGGAYEQYF. The chain joins TRBV10-3 to TRBJ2-7; 12 of the junction bases match TRBD2. V is cut back by 4 bases and J by 2 bases, with 3 bases in the junction unmatched. The CDR3 runs 15 amino acids, cysteine and phenylalanine included. Only the CDR3 DNA stays, 45 bases, in frame from base 1. The germline V gene sets CDR1 to ENHRY and CDR2 to SYGVKD.